A single sample gave rise to the 20 T cell receptor beta chains below, sequenced in a study of T cells in Graves' hyperthyroidism and ophthalmopathy. RNA transcripts served as the template for amplifying TCR beta CDR3 regions. First-round RT-PCR with HTBI primers amplified the TCR CDR3 region. MiXCR was run by TCRdb on the multiplex PCR reads, yielding one entry per CDR3 protein. The sample lists approximately 600,000 distinct CDR3 sequences, roughly 14% occurring once. Specimen: blood. Receptor source: a woman aged 40 to 50 with Graves' ophthalmopathy.

A few counts support this clonotype. V and J are TRBV7-2 and TRBJ1-2; D unclear. Germline values: CDR1 SGHTA, CDR2 FQGNSA. V was clipped by 5 bases and J by 4 bases, with 14 bases between them. This CDR3 region has 14 residues. CDR3 coding DNA: TGTGCCAGCAGCCCCGACTCAACCGGCTATGGCTACACCTTC. Translation: CASSPDSTGYGYTF.

This clonotype appeared many times. This sequence joins TRBV6-2 or TRBV6-3 and TRBJ1-5; 9 bases match TRBD1. The CDR3 covers 18 residues. J lost 4 bases, V lost 7 bases, and 17 bases had no gene match. CDR1 is MNHEY, CDR2 SVGEGT, per germline. CDR3 sequence (DNA): TGTGCCAGCACCTCCCCGACAGGGGGTCTCCGCCGAAATCAGCCCCAGCATTTT. It codes for CASTSPTGGLRRNQPQHF.

There are a few counts of this clonotype. This may be a read error: a much more frequent sequence differs by one nucleotide. V is TRBV6-2 or TRBV6-3 and J is TRBJ1-2; D is perhaps TRBD1 (5 bases). The CDR3 loop spans 11 amino acids. Germline lookup yields CDR1 MNHEY and CDR2 SVGEGT. V gave up 5 bases and J gave up 7 bases, with 8 bases separating them. CDR3 nucleotides: TGTGCCAGCAGTCCCAGGGCTGGCTACACCTTC. Residues: CASSPRAGYTF.

At least ten counts were recorded for this clonotype. The chain employs TRBV2 and TRBJ2-5; D unclear. Germline values: CDR1 SNHLY, CDR2 FYNNEI. The CDR3 extends over 13 amino acids. The V end lost 4 bases, the J end lost 5 bases, and 11 bases lay between the germline ends. The CDR3 region is CASSGPSEETQYF. DNA for the CDR3: TGTGCCAGCAGTGGGCCCAGCGAGGAGACCCAGTACTTC.

The rearrangement uses TRBV30 and TRBJ2-2, with D possibly TRBD2 on 5 matching bases. Germline CDR1 and CDR2: GTSNPN and SVGIG (reference sequence). The CDR3 runs to 15 residues. Trimming cost V 3 bases and J 3 bases, with 14 bases left between them. In nucleotides, the CDR3 is TGTGCCTGGAGCGTGGGCGCGAGGGACACCGGGGAGCTGTTTTTT. It specifies CAWSVGARDTGELFF.

A few counts support this clonotype. This chain connects TRBV5-1 to TRBJ2-6; D not certain. Germline V gene sequence: CDR1 SGHRS, CDR2 YFSETQ. The CDR3 contains 14 residues. The V and J ends lost 2 bases and 0 bases respectively, with 3 bases between them. CDR3 region: CASSLYSGANVLTF. DNA for the CDR3: TGCGCCAGCAGCTTATACTCTGGGGCCAACGTCCTGACTTTC.

In this sample, this clonotype turned up many times. The rearrangement uses TRBV7-8 and TRBJ2-2, with a possible D match to TRBD2 (6 bases). CDR1 is SGHVS and CDR2 is FQNEAQ in the germline V gene. V shed 7 bases and J shed 2 bases, with 17 bases lying between them. This CDR3 has 16 residues. The CDR3 loop is CASTKGLAGNTGELFF. In DNA form, the CDR3 reads TGTGCCAGCACAAAGGGGTTGGCGGGAAACACCGGGGAGCTGTTTTTT.

The chain links TRBV11-1 to TRBJ1-2; no reliable D call. V lost 5 bases and J 7 bases, leaving 23 bases between the germline ends. In germline, CDR1 is SGHAT, CDR2 FQDESV (reference sequence). The CDR3 length is 16 residues. CDR3 loop: CASSTSTTESVGGYTF. The CDR3 region has the DNA TGTGCCAGCAGCACAAGCACCACTGAAAGTGTCGGTGGCTACACCTTC.

This clonotype showed up many times. This chain connects TRBV6-5 to TRBJ2-5; 10 positions match TRBD2. V lost 7 bases, J lost 4 bases, and 6 bases stayed unmatched. CDR1 MNHEY and CDR2 SVGAGI come from the germline V gene. CDR3 length equals 14 residues. CDR3 residues: CASIPGLARETQYF. Here the CDR3 DNA reads TGTGCCAGCATTCCGGGACTAGCGAGAGAGACCCAGTACTTC.

Many counts were recorded for this clonotype. The chain employs TRBV4-1 and TRBJ2-4, with 8 bases lining up with TRBD1. Germline V gene data show CDR1 as MGHRA and CDR2 as YSYEKL. V was pared by 0 bases and J by 0 bases, with 7 bases of the junction left unmatched. The CDR3 contains 18 residues. CDR3 DNA sequence: TGCGCCAGCAGCCAAGATGTCGGACAGGGATTAGCCAAAAACATTCAGTACTTC. Translation gives CASSQDVGQGLAKNIQYF.

Ten or more counts support this clonotype. V and J are TRBV28 and TRBJ2-7; 7 nucleotides align to TRBD2. The CDR3 spans 13 residues. V lost 7 bases and J lost 2; bases outside the gene matches: 5. The germline V gene has CDR1 MDHEN and CDR2 SYDVKM. CDR3: CASNEGGAYEQYF. CDR3 coding DNA: TGTGCCAGCAATGAGGGAGGGGCCTACGAGCAGTACTTC.

At least ten counts were recorded for this clonotype. The V and J genes are TRBV6-1 and TRBJ1-1; TRBD1 might be the D (5 bases). CDR3 length: 13 residues. CDR1 is MNHNS, CDR2 SASEGT, per germline. Trimming removed 8 bases from V and 5 bases from J, with 15 bases in between. The CDR3 is CASRGFEGTEAFF. CDR3 DNA sequence: TGTGCCAGCCGGGGGTTTGAGGGGACTGAAGCTTTCTTT.

The chain combines TRBV19 with TRBJ1-3, with a weak D call TRBD1 (5 bases). The CDR3 covers 14 residues. Per germline, CDR1 LNHDA and CDR2 SQIVND (reference sequence). V was shortened by 3 bases and J by 7 bases, with 13 bases between the two germline ends. CDR3 amino acids: CASSIGAPSNTIYF. DNA of the CDR3: TGTGCCAGTAGTATTGGGGCCCCGAGCAACACCATATATTTT.

This clonotype was picked up many times. A much larger clonotype is one base distant, so this may be a read error. The chain couples TRBV12-3 or TRBV12-4 to TRBJ1-1; D ambiguous. The CDR3 sequence is 13 residues long. In nucleotides, the CDR3 is TGTGCCAACAGTTTCGCCCTGAACACTGAAGCTTTCTTT. Amino acids: CANSFALNTEAFF.

The V gene is TRBV6-2 or TRBV6-3, the J gene TRBJ1-1; a weak D match, TRBD1 (5 bases). Trimming stripped 0 bases from V and 7 bases from J, with 9 bases between. This CDR3 is built from 13 residues. Germline V CDR1 and CDR2: MNHEY, SVGEGT. This chain's CDR3 is CASSYSERGEAFF. CDR3 sequence (DNA): TGTGCCAGCAGTTACTCGGAGAGGGGTGAAGCTTTCTTT.

With regard to this clonotype: Relative to the germline gene, one junction end is altered; a read error may explain this. The genes are TRBV7-2 and TRBJ2-7, with 8 nucleotides matching TRBD1. CDR1 and CDR2 (germline): SGHTA, FQGNSA. The CDR3 has 14 amino acids. For the CDR3, the DNA is TGCGCCAGCAGCTTTGACAGGGGTGCCTACGAGCAGTACTTC. Amino acids: CASSFDRGAYEQYF.

The CDR3 is CASSFKGETQYF. The DNA for the CDR3 is TGTGCCAGCAGCTTTAAGGGAGAGACCCAGTACTTC. This chain joins TRBV7-3 and TRBJ2-5; D remains ambiguous. Between the trimmed V and J ends, which lost 3 bases and 4 bases, there was a span of 6 bases. Germline assignment: CDR1 SGHTA and CDR2 FQGTGA. CDR3 length: 12 residues.

This clonotype was recorded many times. The rearrangement joins TRBV24-1 to TRBJ2-5; no definite D call. The germline V gene has CDR1 KGHDR and CDR2 SFDVKD. This CDR3 is built from 16 residues. The germline V and J ends were trimmed by 4 bases and 4 bases, with 18 bases remaining between them. Written as DNA, the CDR3 is TGTGCCACCAGTGACCCCGATCCAATAGTGGGAGAGACCCAGTACTTC. Its protein is CATSDPDPIVGETQYF.

This clonotype was observed at least ten times. The chain employs TRBV7-2 and TRBJ2-5, with 10 positions matching TRBD2. With V trimmed by 3 bases and J by 4 bases, 8 bases remained unmatched. There are 16 residues in the CDR3. Per the germline V gene, CDR1 is SGHTA and CDR2 is FQGNSA. The CDR3 region has the DNA TGTGCCAGCAGCTTGGCGCTAGCGGGAGCTCTAGAGACCCAGTACTTC. This codes for CASSLALAGALETQYF.

This sequence joins TRBV4-1 and TRBJ2-7, with D unclear. Trimming cost V 1 base and J 3 bases, with 13 bases left between them. CDR3 length: 15 amino acids. Germline assignment: CDR1 MGHRA and CDR2 YSYEKL. CDR3 DNA sequence: TGCGCCAGCAGCCAAGGGCCGGGCAGAAGCTACGAGCAGTACTTC. Its protein is CASSQGPGRSYEQYF.